A single sample is the source of the 14 T cell receptor beta chains below, sequenced in a study of blood T cell repertoires in COVID-19. The method was immunoSEQ multiplex PCR; TCRdb's version includes in-frame clones alone and lacks a portion of them. The sample gives about 160,000 clones, roughly four fifths of which show up once; about 20% is in the top ten. Input material: peripheral blood. These receptors were obtained from a woman of 80 years or more with acute or convalescent COVID-19.

The CDR3 coding sequence is TGTGCCAGCAGCACTAGCGGGAAATCCTACAATGAGCAGTTCTTC. Encoded protein: CASSTSGKSYNEQFF. This chain connects TRBV5-4 to TRBJ2-1, with TRBD2 matching over 10 bases. Germline V gene lookup returns CDR1 SGHNT and CDR2 YYREEE (reference sequence). CDR3 length: 15 residues. Losses at the gene ends were 4 bases for V and 1 base for J; bases not matched to a gene: 2. The full variable domain, rest sourced from reference TRBV5-4 and TRBJ2-1, is ETGVTQSPTHLIKTRGQQVTLRCSSQSGHNTVSWYQQALGQGPQFIFQYYREEENGRGNFPPRFSGLQFPNYSSELNVNALELDDSALYLCASSTSGKSYNEQFFGPGTRLTVL.

J is TRBJ2-2 and V is TRBV5-1; 12 bases are shared with TRBD2. The CDR3 has 18 amino acids. V trimming: 4 bases; J trimming: 0 bases; junction bases outside the gene matches: 7. Per the germline V gene, CDR1 is SGHRS and CDR2 is YFSETQ. This CDR3 is CASSRGTSGYTNTGELFF. In nucleotides, the CDR3 is TGCGCCAGCAGCAGAGGGACTAGCGGGTATACGAACACCGGGGAGCTGTTTTTT.

V and J are TRBV10-3 and TRBJ1-2; 10 nucleotides agree with TRBD1. The CDR3 consists of 12 residues. The germline V gene has CDR1 ENHRY and CDR2 SYGVKD. V trimming: 10 bases; J trimming: 5 bases; junction bases outside the gene matches: 4. DNA of the CDR3: TGTGCCACCGGACAGGGGGTTTATGGCTACACCTTC. This translates into CATGQGVYGYTF.

The chain joins TRBV10-1 to TRBJ2-2, with a possible D match to TRBD1 (5 bases). V gave up 5 bases and J gave up 1 base, with 8 bases separating them. CDR1 and CDR2 from the germline V gene are WNHNN and SYGVQD (reference sequence). There are 14 residues in the CDR3. DNA of the CDR3: TGCGCCAGCAGTAGGGGCCAGAACACCGGGGAGCTGTTTTTT. Translating it yields CASSRGQNTGELFF.

The chain joins TRBV18 to TRBJ2-3; 7 nucleotides align to TRBD2. The ends lost 4 bases at V and 0 bases at J; junction bases unmatched: 10. The CDR3 has 17 residues. Germline-derived CDR1 and CDR2 are KGHSH and LQKENI. DNA of the CDR3: TGTGCCAGCTCACATGGGGCTAGCGGATCTAGCACAGATACGCAGTATTTT. As protein: CASSHGASGSSTDTQYF.

This clone has just a few counts. This chain links TRBV3-1 (or the pseudogene TRBV3-2) with TRBJ2-3, with 11 bases matching TRBD2. This CDR3 contains 16 residues. J lost 6 bases, V lost 3 bases, and 8 bases had no gene match. Germline V gene data show CDR1 as LGHDT and CDR2 as YNNKEL (reference sequence). This chain's CDR3 is CASSQRELAGDDTQYF. The CDR3 DNA reads TGTGCCAGCAGCCAGAGGGAACTAGCGGGAGATGATACGCAGTATTTT.

This rearrangement joins TRBV9 to TRBJ2-1; D perhaps matches TRBD1 (6 bases). The V gene's germline CDR1 is SGDLS and CDR2 YYNGEE. Trimming removed 0 bases at V and 8 bases at J, with 18 bases between. CDR3 length equals 16 residues. The CDR3 loop is CASSVGRRGQSDEQFF. The DNA of the CDR3 is TGTGCCAGCAGCGTAGGGCGCAGGGGTCAGTCCGATGAGCAGTTCTTC.

The rearrangement links TRBV5-1 to TRBJ2-2; D is uncertain. The ends were cut back, 4 bases at V and 3 bases at J, with 13 bases in the middle. The CDR3 runs 15 residues. CDR1 and CDR2 from the germline V gene are SGHRS and YFSETQ. The CDR3 coding sequence is TGCGCCAGCAGCCGCCGCGGCTTCGACACCGGGGAGCTGTTTTTT. Its protein is CASSRRGFDTGELFF. Full variable domain (remainder filled in from reference TRBV5-1 and TRBJ2-2): KAGVTQTPRYLIKTRGQQVTLSCSPISGHRSVSWYQQTPGQGLQFLFEYFSETQRNKGNFPGRFSGRQFSNSRSEMNVSTLELGDSALYLCASSRRGFDTGELFFGEGSRLTVL.

The table lists this clone with a count of one. V is TRBV3-1 (or the pseudogene TRBV3-2) and J is TRBJ1-5; a possible D gene is TRBD1 (5 bases). The CDR3 length is 14 residues. CDR1 LGHDT and CDR2 YNNKEL come from the germline V gene (reference sequence). The V end lost 4 bases, the J end lost 2 bases, and 9 bases lay between the germline ends. The CDR3 sequence: CASSRDSGNQPQHF. For the CDR3, the DNA is TGTGCCAGCAGCCGCGACAGTGGCAATCAGCCCCAGCATTTT.

This chain links TRBV7-9 with TRBJ2-7; TRBD1 aligns across 9 bases. The length of the CDR3 is 14 residues. Germline values: CDR1 SEHNR, CDR2 FQNEAQ (reference sequence). V lost 4 bases, J lost 3 bases, and 4 bases stayed unmatched. The CDR3 coding sequence is TGTGCCAGCAGCTCGGGGACAGGGATCTACGAGCAGTACTTC. This codes for CASSSGTGIYEQYF.

This rearrangement joins TRBV25-1 to TRBJ1-2; D not resolved. The V gene's germline CDR1 is MGHDK and CDR2 SYGVNS. Trimming stripped 2 bases from V and 5 bases from J, with 6 bases between. The CDR3 length is 12 residues. CDR3: CASSEPGYGYTF. The CDR3 DNA reads as TGTGCCAGCAGTGAACCAGGATATGGCTACACCTTC.

In its sample, this clone was seen a few times. The chain links TRBV7-6 to TRBJ1-2; D is uncertain. The germline CDR1 and CDR2 sequences are SGHVS and FNYEAQ. The CDR3 covers 13 residues. Trimming shortened V by 5 bases and J by 4 bases, and 11 bases separated the two germline ends. CDR3 in amino acids: CASSPPGAYGYTF. CDR3 sequence (DNA): TGTGCCAGCAGCCCCCCGGGAGCCTATGGCTACACCTTC.

The rearrangement uses TRBV7-9 and TRBJ1-1; 7 nucleotides match TRBD1. CDR3 length: 13 residues. V dropped 3 bases and J dropped 3; count of bases not matched to a gene: 1. Germline values: CDR1 SEHNR, CDR2 FQNEAQ (reference sequence). The CDR3 spells CASSLTGYTEAFF. DNA for the CDR3: TGTGCCAGCAGCTTGACAGGGTACACTGAAGCTTTCTTT.

The chain is built from TRBV29-1 and TRBJ1-2, with TRBD1 matching 9 bases. The CDR3 spans 13 residues. Germline assignment: CDR1 SQVTM and CDR2 ANQGSEA. J was trimmed by 8 bases and V by 8 bases; bases with no gene match: 12. The CDR3 spells CSSTAGTGYGYTF. The CDR3 DNA sequence: TGCAGCTCCACAGCCGGGACAGGGTACGGCTACACCTTC.